Listed here is a single T cell receptor beta chain. This clonotype was found a few times. Its cognate antigen has yet to be identified. No much larger clone is present one base from it, and per-base qualities are unavailable. The germline V gene sets CDR1 to MNHNS and CDR2 to SASEGT. The germline V end is reduced by 11 bases and the J end by 3 bases; junction bases left unmatched: 9. The CDR3 runs 14 residues from the cysteine to the phenylalanine. The retained sequence is limited to the CDR3, 42 bases, with the frame set at the first base. The meaning of the sample's treatment or condition label: live attenuated yellow fever vaccine strain. Two biological replicates of bulk PBMCs were collected at each blood-draw timepoint. PBMCs were isolated from peripheral blood using a standard Ficoll-Paque protocol. TriZol was used to extract RNA from bulk PBMCs, from CD4 and CD8 fractions, and from dextramer-positive and dextramer-negative fractions.

These data are taken from a study of T cells after yellow fever vaccination (dated by TCRdb to about 2019). Looking at the study overall: The SMART-Seq v4 Ultra Low Input RNA kit was used to prepare libraries from fractions with low cell numbers. To follow T-cell clones before and after primary and booster YFV17D yellow fever vaccination, bulk TCR alpha and beta repertoires were sequenced over time. Two healthy male donors, one aged 18 to 30 and one aged 30 to 40 years, made up the cohort. Blood was drawn at multiple timepoints before and after primary and secondary immunization, with bulk PBMC replicates and cell subsets isolated. The research as a whole found: A small fraction of clonotypes appeared in both the CD4 and CD8 compartments, likely as a result of convergent recombination. Most clones expanded after primary vaccination (around 96% of CD4 and approximately 90% of CD8) were re-detected after the booster, suggesting that broad memory maintenance occurred. Compared with the primary T-cell response, the secondary T-cell response was faster but weaker, reaching its peak on day 5 rather than on day 15. Only a couple of donors were included in the study, so the extent to which the findings can be generalized is limited. Because abundant contaminating clonotypes from the bulk population could be contained in FACS-sorted repertoires, computational filtering was required.

TCR cDNA was made using 5'RACE template switching, a step that added a universal primer site and unique molecular identifiers. cDNA synthesis was primed from both the TCR alpha and TCR beta constant segments. Library amplification involved two PCR steps, and the second step added sample barcodes and sequencing adapters. Sequencing of libraries was done on Illumina HiSeq 2500 (2x100 bp) or NovaSeq (2x150 bp). In the source study's methods: Demultiplexing of reads and collapsing into UMI consensus sequences were performed with MIGEC, and V(D)J alignment was carried out with MiXCR. Vaccine-responding clonotypes were defined with edgeR using replicate PBMC samples, requiring FDR below 0.01 and a log2 fold change above 5 up to day 15. Each bulk clonotype received a CD4 or CD8 identity based on whether the sequenced CD4 or CD8 repertoire contained that clonotype at higher abundance. The public reads were run again by TCRdb, first through fastp at Q25 and then through MiXCR, and only productive beta chains were kept. Each CDR3 protein appears once, grouped with its most common genes and DNA. Clone size and V and J calls follow TCRdb, not the original study. For this sample there are 550,000 to 750,000 distinct CDR3 sequences; approximately 12% appear just once. The ten largest make up about an eighth of the sample.

The chain links TRBV6-1 with TRBJ2-2, and 7 bases in between align with TRBD2. This TCR derives from a man aged 25 to 45 who received the YFV17D yellow fever vaccine. Sequenced here: PBMCs, sampled on the day of the yellow fever booster vaccination. The nucleotide sequence is TGTGCCGGTTCATGGCGGGAGCACACCGGGGAGCTGTTTTTT. Its coded protein is CAGSWREHTGELFF.